Listed here are 3 T cell receptor beta chains from one sample, sequenced in a study of Ad26.COV2.S vaccination and SARS-CoV-2 variants. The treatment here: roughly 20 received Ad26.COV2.S at low or high dose, single or two shots; about 5 received placebo; per-sample allocation not given. The investigators took samples on day 63 after the first vaccine or placebo injection. Method: immunoSEQ multiplex PCR; TCRdb's copy keeps in-frame clones and lacks some. The table has about 440,000 clones, around 90% seen once; the top ten hold under 4.5%. This specimen consisted of peripheral blood, obtained in a trial of Ad26.COV2.S vaccine versus placebo. These TCRs come from a person between 18 and 59 years old who received the Ad26.COV2.S COVID-19 vaccine or a placebo.

J is TRBJ2-3 and V is TRBV7-5; TRBD2, the table's D call, was not compared with the DNA. TRBV7-5 is designated a pseudogene. The length of the CDR3 is 15 residues. The CDR3 loop reads CARSLGVAGVDTQYF. The CDR3 bases are TGTGCCAGAAGCTTAGGGGTAGCGGGAGTAGATACGCAGTATTTT.

This chain joins TRBV6-2 or TRBV6-3 and TRBJ2-1; TRBD1 is a possible D gene (6 bases). Trimming cost V 0 bases and J 5 bases, with 17 bases left between them. This CDR3 spans 17 amino acids. Germline V lookup: CDR1 MNHEY, CDR2 SVGEGT. The chain's CDR3 is CASSYSILQGLDNEQFF. DNA for the CDR3: TGTGCCAGCAGTTACTCGATTTTACAGGGCCTGGACAATGAGCAGTTCTTC.

J is TRBJ2-6 and V is TRBV19; D is unclear. The CDR3 runs to 17 residues. Deletions cut 7 bases from V and 0 bases from J, with 16 bases between. Germline CDR1 and CDR2: LNHDA and SQIVND (reference sequence). The DNA of the CDR3 is TGTGCCAGTATAACACCGAGATCCCTCTCTGGGGCCAACGTCCTGACTTTC. Protein product: CASITPRSLSGANVLTF.